These 8 T cell receptor beta chains originate from one sample sequenced in a study of blood T cell repertoires in COVID-19. Profiling relied on immunoSEQ multiplex PCR, and the TCRdb table lists in-frame clones only, not all of them. This sample yields 50,000 to 75,000 clones, of which more than 75% are seen a single time; 14% belongs to the top ten. Source material: peripheral blood. The receptors come from a man in his 60s with COVID-19, enrolled during active disease.

This clone was detected a few times. CDR3 region: CASSFSAGGDEQYF. Written as DNA, the CDR3 is TGCGCCAGCAGCTTTTCGGCGGGCGGGGACGAGCAGTACTTC. The chain is built from TRBV5-1 and TRBJ2-7; the D gene is possibly TRBD2 (6 bases). V dropped 2 bases and J dropped 5 bases, with 14 bases sitting between them. CDR1 is SGHRS and CDR2 is YFSETQ in the germline V gene. The CDR3 sequence is 14 residues long. The variable domain in full, with the rest retrieved from reference TRBV5-1 and TRBJ2-7, is KAGVTQTPRYLIKTRGQQVTLSCSPISGHRSVSWYQQTPGQGLQFLFEYFSETQRNKGNFPGRFSGRQFSNSRSEMNVSTLELGDSALYLCASSFSAGGDEQYFGPGTRLTVT.

The rearrangement joins TRBV13 to TRBJ2-7, with TRBD1 matching over 10 bases. The germline V gene encodes CDR1 PRHDT and CDR2 FYEKMQ (reference sequence). This CDR3 is 14 amino acids long. J was trimmed by 2 bases and V by 4 bases; bases with no gene match: 2. The CDR3 bases are TGTGCCAGCAGCTGGGACAGGGGAACCTACGAGCAGTACTTC. Its protein is CASSWDRGTYEQYF.

The chain joins TRBV7-2 to TRBJ2-4, with D unresolved. Germline loops: CDR1 SGHTA, CDR2 FQGNSA. The CDR3 has 14 residues. V lost 2 bases to trimming and J lost 2 bases, with 7 bases between them. CDR3 nucleotide sequence: TGTGCCAGCAGCTTATCCGGGTCCAAAAACATTCAGTACTTC. Translation: CASSLSGSKNIQYF.

This clone was counted once. The chain is built from TRBV5-6 and TRBJ2-2, with D possibly matching TRBD2 (6 bases). Germline CDR1 reads SGHDT; CDR2 reads YYEEEE. The CDR3 consists of 17 residues. V shed 4 bases and J shed 1 base, with 17 bases lying between them. CDR3 nucleotides: TGTGCCAGCAGCCCCACGCGTCTAGCGTTGAACACCGGGGAGCTGTTTTTT. It codes for CASSPTRLALNTGELFF.

The V and J genes are TRBV19 and TRBJ1-6; the match to TRBD1 covers 7 bases. Unmatched junction bases numbered 14, after V lost 8 bases and J lost 4 bases. Germline values: CDR1 LNHDA, CDR2 SQIVND (reference sequence). The length of the CDR3 is 17 residues. The CDR3 reads CASGNGGTVVYNSPLHF. The CDR3 DNA follows: TGTGCCAGTGGAAATGGCGGGACAGTCGTTTATAATTCACCCCTCCACTTT.

This sequence joins TRBV10-3 and TRBJ2-3; D might be TRBD2 (6 bases). Germline V gene data show CDR1 as ENHRY and CDR2 as SYGVKD. The CDR3 consists of 16 residues. V was pared by 4 bases and J by 7 bases, with 21 bases between. The CDR3 DNA reads TGTGCCATCAGTGCTACCGTCATAGCGGTGGGGAATACGCAGTATTTT. The encoded protein is CAISATVIAVGNTQYF.

The V call is TRBV19, the J call TRBJ2-3; perhaps TRBD2 as D (6 bases). This CDR3 contains 14 residues. Germline V gene lookup returns CDR1 LNHDA and CDR2 SQIVND (reference sequence). Trimming left V 6 bases short and J 8 bases short, with 18 bases between. CDR3 sequence (DNA): TGTGCCAGTAGCGGGACTCTCCTATTTCCTACGCAGTATTTT. Protein product: CASSGTLLFPTQYF.

This clone was recorded once. The chain links TRBV7-2 to TRBJ2-7; the D gene is possibly TRBD2 (5 bases). CDR1 is SGHTA and CDR2 is FQGNSA in the germline V gene. The CDR3 has 15 residues. Deletions cut 5 bases from V and 2 bases from J, with 16 bases between. The CDR3 loop reads CASSKTREQTYEQYF. In DNA form, the CDR3 reads TGTGCCAGCAGCAAAACCCGGGAACAGACCTACGAGCAGTACTTC. The full variable domain, its missing parts supplied by reference TRBV7-2 and TRBJ2-7, is GAGVSQSPSNKVTEKGKDVELRCDPISGHTALYWYRQSLGQGLEFLIYFQGNSAPDKSGLPSDRFSAERTGGSVSTLTIQRTQQEDSAVYLCASSKTREQTYEQYFGPGTRLTVT.